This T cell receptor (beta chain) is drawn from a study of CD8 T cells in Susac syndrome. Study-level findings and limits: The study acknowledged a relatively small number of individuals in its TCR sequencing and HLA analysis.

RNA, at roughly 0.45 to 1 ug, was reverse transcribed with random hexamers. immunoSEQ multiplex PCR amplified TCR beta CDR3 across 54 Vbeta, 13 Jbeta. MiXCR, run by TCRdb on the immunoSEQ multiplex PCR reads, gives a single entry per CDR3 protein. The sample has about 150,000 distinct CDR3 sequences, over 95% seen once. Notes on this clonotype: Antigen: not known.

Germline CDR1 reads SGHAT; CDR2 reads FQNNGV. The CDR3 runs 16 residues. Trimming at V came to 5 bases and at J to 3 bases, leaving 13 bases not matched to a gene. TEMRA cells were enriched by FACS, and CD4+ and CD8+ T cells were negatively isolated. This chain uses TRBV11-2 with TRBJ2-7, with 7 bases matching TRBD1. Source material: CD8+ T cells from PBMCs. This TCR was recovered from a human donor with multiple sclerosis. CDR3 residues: CASSTPTTGSDYEQYF. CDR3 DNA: TGTGCCAGCAGCACCCCAACGACAGGGTCCGACTACGAGCAGTACTTC. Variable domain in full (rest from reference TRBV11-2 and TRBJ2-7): EAGVAQSPRYKIIEKRQSVAFWCNPISGHATLYWYQQILGQGPKLLIQFQNNGVVDDSQLPKDRFSAERLKGVDSTLKIQPAKLEDSAVYLCASSTPTTGSDYEQYFGPGTRLTVT.